The present T cell receptor beta chain was sequenced within a study of T cell responses to AZD1222 COVID-19 vaccine. A note on this clone: What it binds is unknown.

Study results and limitations: Vaccine-associated CD4 TCRs spanned spike, dominant at 160-218 and 743-854. Spike-specific TCR breadth rose after two AZD1222 doses, and depth rose as well. Donors skewed white British and female; clonal diversity was possibly underestimated. The study reported that nearly half of spike-specific TCRs target unmutated variant regions.

CDR1 is MNHEY, CDR2 SMNVEV, per germline (reference sequence). The V and J ends lost 2 bases and 3 bases respectively, with 11 bases between them. The CDR3 is made up of 15 amino acids. Generated by immunoSEQ multiplex PCR, the TCRdb table keeps only in-frame clones and is missing some. Of 150,000 to 200,000 clones in the sample, roughly nine tenths were seen once. The sequence was collected from an adult who received the AZD1222 COVID-19 vaccine. This sequence joins TRBV27 and TRBJ2-1; D gene ambiguous. Material: peripheral blood, obtained 28 days after the second AZD1222 dose. This CDR3 reads CASSLIGQVYNEQFF. Written as DNA, the CDR3 is TGTGCCAGCAGTTTAATCGGGCAAGTCTACAATGAGCAGTTCTTC.